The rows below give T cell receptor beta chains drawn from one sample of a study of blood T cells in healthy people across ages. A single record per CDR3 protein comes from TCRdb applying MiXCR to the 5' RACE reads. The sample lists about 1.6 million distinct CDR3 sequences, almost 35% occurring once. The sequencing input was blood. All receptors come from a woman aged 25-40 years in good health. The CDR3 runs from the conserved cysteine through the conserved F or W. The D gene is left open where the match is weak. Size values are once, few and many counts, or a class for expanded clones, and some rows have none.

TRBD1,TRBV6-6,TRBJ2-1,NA,TGTGCCAGCAGTTTACCTGGGACAGGATCCCCCAATGAGCAGTTCTTC,CASSLPGTGSPNEQFF
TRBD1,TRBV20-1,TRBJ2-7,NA,TGCAGTGCCTTCAGGGGGCTACCCTACGAGCAGTACTTC,CSAFRGLPYEQYF
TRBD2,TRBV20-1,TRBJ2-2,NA,TGCAGTGCGCTGGGACTACACAAAACCGGGGAGCTGTTTTTT,CSALGLHKTGELFF
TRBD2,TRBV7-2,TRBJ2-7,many,TGTGCCAGCAGCCCAGGGACTACTGGCGAGCAGTACTTC,CASSPGTTGEQYF
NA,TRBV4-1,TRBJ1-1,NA,TGCGCCAGCAGCCAAGTACTAATTACCACCTGGAACACTGAAGCTTTCTTT,CASSQVLITTWNTEAFF
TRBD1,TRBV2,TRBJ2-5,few,TGTGCCAGCAGGGCCGGGACAGGGGTCCGGGAGACCCAGTACTTC,CASRAGTGVRETQYF
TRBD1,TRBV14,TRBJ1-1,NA,TGTGCCAGCAGCCATAGACAGGGGGCGCGTTTGGCTGAAGCTTTCTTT,CASSHRQGARLAEAFF
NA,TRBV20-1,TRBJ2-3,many,TGCAGTGCTAGAGGACTTGTGGTGGGGAGGTGGACAGATACGCAGTATTTT,CSARGLVVGRWTDTQYF
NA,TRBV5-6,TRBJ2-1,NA,TGTGCCAGCAGCTCAGGGGGGAGGAGCTCCTACAATGAGCAGTTCTTC,CASSSGGRSSYNEQFF
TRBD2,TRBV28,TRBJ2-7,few,TGTGCCAGCAGTCAAACGACTAGCGGGAGGTCCGAGCAGTACTTC,CASSQTTSGRSEQYF
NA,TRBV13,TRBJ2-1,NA,TGTGCCAGCAGCAGAGGGGTGGCCGACAATGAGCAGTTCTTC,CASSRGVADNEQFF
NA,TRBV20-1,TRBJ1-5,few,TGCAGTGCTATTATCAGGGCGGGTCAGCCCCAGCATTTT,CSAIIRAGQPQHF
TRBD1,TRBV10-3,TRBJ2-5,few,TGTGCCATCAGTGACGTAACAGGGGAGTACTTC,CAISDVTGEYF
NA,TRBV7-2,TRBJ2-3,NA,TGTGCCAGCAGCTTAGCGGGGCAGTACACAGATACGCAGTATTTT,CASSLAGQYTDTQYF
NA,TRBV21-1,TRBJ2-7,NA,TGTGCCAGCAGCACCTCGACAGGTTGCCCCAACTACGAGCAGTACTTC,CASSTSTGCPNYEQYF
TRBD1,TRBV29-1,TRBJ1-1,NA,TGCAGCGTTGCCCGGACAGGGAAGGGAAAAACTGAAGCTTTCTTT,CSVARTGKGKTEAFF
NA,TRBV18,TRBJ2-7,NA,TGTGCCAGCTCGCCAAGCAAATCAGGTTACGAGCAGTACTTC,CASSPSKSGYEQYF
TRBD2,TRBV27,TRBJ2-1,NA,TGTGCCAGCAGTCTCTTTGCGGGAGGGCCTGAGGAGCAGTTCTTC,CASSLFAGGPEEQFF
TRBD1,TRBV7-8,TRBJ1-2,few,TGTGCCAGCACTCAGGGGGCCAAGTATGGCTACACCTTC,CASTQGAKYGYTF
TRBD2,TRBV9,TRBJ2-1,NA,TGTGCCAGCAGCGCTTATGCGGGAGGGCCCCACAATGAGCAGTTCTTC,CASSAYAGGPHNEQFF
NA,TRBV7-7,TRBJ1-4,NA,TGTGCCAGAGCCTTAAGACAAGAACGGAGACCTCCTGAAAAACTGTTTTTT,CARALRQERRPPEKLFF
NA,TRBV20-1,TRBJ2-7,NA,TGCAGTGCCCGCAAGGTGGGGAGCTCCTACGAGCAGTACTTC,CSARKVGSSYEQYF
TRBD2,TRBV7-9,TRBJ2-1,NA,TGTGCCAGCAGCAGGACTAGCGGGGAGGTAGTTGAGCAGTTCTTC,CASSRTSGEVVEQFF
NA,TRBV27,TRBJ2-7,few,TGTGCCAGCAGTCCCCCCGGAAGGAGGGCCTACGAGCAGTACTTC,CASSPPGRRAYEQYF
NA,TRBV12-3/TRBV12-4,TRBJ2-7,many,TGTGCCAGCAGCATATCCTACGAGCAGTACTTC,CASSISYEQYF
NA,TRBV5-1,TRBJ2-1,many,TGTGCCAGCAGCTTCCGTTACAATGAGCAGTTCTTC,CASSFRYNEQFF
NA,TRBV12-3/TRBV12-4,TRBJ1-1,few,TGTGCCAGCAGCGAACAGGGTACTGTAACTGAAGCTTTCTTT,CASSEQGTVTEAFF
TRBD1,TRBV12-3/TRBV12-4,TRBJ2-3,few,TGTGCCAGCAGTGCCCACAGGGGACCTCAGGATGATACGCAGTATTTT,CASSAHRGPQDDTQYF
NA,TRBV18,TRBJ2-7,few,TGTGCCAGCTCACCAAACAGCTTCAAGCAGTACTTC,CASSPNSFKQYF
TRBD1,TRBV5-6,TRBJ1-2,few,TGTGCCAGCACCGCGGGACAGAGCTATGGCTACACCTTC,CASTAGQSYGYTF
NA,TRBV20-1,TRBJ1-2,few,TGCAGTGCCTTCGTGGGGGGCGTTCCATATGGCTACACCTTC,CSAFVGGVPYGYTF
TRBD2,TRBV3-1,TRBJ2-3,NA,TGTGCCAGCAGCCAAGAGCTCGCGGGAGGGCGAGATACGCAGTATTTT,CASSQELAGGRDTQYF
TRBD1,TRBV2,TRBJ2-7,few,TGTGCCAGCTCACCGAAGATACCGGACAGGGCGATCGACGAGCAGTACTTC,CASSPKIPDRAIDEQYF
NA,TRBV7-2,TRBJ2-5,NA,TGTGCCAGCAGCTTACAGGGGCGCCCCGAAGAGACCCAGTACTTC,CASSLQGRPEETQYF
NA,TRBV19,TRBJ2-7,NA,TGTGCCAGGAGTCGTGGCACCTACGAGCAGTACTTC,CARSRGTYEQYF
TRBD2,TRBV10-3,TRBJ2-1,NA,TGTGCCATCAGTGATAGCGGGAGGGGCAATGAGCAGTTCTTC,CAISDSGRGNEQFF
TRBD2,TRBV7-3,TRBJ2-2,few,TGTGCCAGCAGATCCCCCGGGACTACAAACACCGGGGAGCTGTTTTTT,CASRSPGTTNTGELFF
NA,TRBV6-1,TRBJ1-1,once,TGTGCCGGCAGTCGTAGTCCACAGGGTTGGGGTATTGAAGCTTTCTTT,CAGSRSPQGWGIEAFF
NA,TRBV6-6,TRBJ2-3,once,TGTGCCAGCAGTTGCTCGAGTAGCGGCACAGATACGCAGTATTTT,CASSCSSSGTDTQYF
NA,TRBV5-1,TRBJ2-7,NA,TGCGCCAGCAGCTTGCACCAAAACTACGAGCAGTACTTC,CASSLHQNYEQYF
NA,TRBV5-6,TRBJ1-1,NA,TGTGCCAGCAGCTACGACTTCTCTGACAGCGCTATTGAAGCTTTCTTT,CASSYDFSDSAIEAFF
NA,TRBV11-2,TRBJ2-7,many,TGTGCCAGCAGTCTAGGGACACTTTCCTACGAGCAGTACTTC,CASSLGTLSYEQYF
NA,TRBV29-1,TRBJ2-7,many,TGCAGCGTCCAGGGCACCTACGAGCAGTACTTC,CSVQGTYEQYF
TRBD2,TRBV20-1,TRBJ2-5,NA,TGCAGTGCTAGACTAGCGGGGGGGAAAATCAAACACAAAGAGACCCAGTACTTC,CSARLAGGKIKHKETQYF
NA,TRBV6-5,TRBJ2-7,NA,TGTGCCAGCAGTTACTCGGCCAGGGCCTACGAGCAGTACTTC,CASSYSARAYEQYF
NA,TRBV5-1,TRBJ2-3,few,TGCGCCAGCAGTATGTGGGAGAGCACAGATACGCAGTATTTT,CASSMWESTDTQYF
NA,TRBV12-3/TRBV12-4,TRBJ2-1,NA,TGTGCCAGCGGGGGTCCTTACAATGAGCGGTTCTTC,CASGGPYNERFF
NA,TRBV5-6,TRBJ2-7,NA,TGTGCCAGCAGCTCCAACATAGGCAACGAGCAGTACTTC,CASSSNIGNEQYF
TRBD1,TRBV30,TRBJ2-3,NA,TGTGCCTGGGGGACAGGGTTAATTGGAGATACGCAGTATTTT,CAWGTGLIGDTQYF
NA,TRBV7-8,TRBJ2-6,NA,TGTGCCAGCAGCCCCAATCAGCCATGGTCTGGGGCCAACGTCCTGACTTTC,CASSPNQPWSGANVLTF
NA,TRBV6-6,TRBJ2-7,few,TGTGCCAGCAGTTACAACAGGGAGGAGACCCGGTACTTC,CASSYNREETRYF
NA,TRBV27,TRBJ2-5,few,TGTGCCAGCAGTTTATCGCGGGATGGCGGGACCCAGTACTTC,CASSLSRDGGTQYF
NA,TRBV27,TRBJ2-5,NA,TGTGCCAGCAACCCGACAGCGACTGCAGAGACCCAGTACTTC,CASNPTATAETQYF
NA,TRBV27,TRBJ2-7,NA,TGTGCCAGCAGTTTAAGGTCAGGGGTGTCCTCCGAGCAGTACTTC,CASSLRSGVSSEQYF
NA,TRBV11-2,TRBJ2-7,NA,TGTGCCAGCAGCCGACTTCCGGGTGGGCAGAGAGCCTACGAGCAGTACTTC,CASSRLPGGQRAYEQYF